The clone carrying this TCR beta chain was seen only a few times. This specimen comes from a study of blood T cell repertoires in COVID-19. Study at large: Sites in the United States, Italy and Spain provided acute and convalescent COVID-19 samples. PBMCs, B-cell-depleted T cells, or T cells were the source of the cDNA or gDNA that made up the material.

Under the authors' procedure: By means of reference gene primer amplification, nucleated cell counts were estimated. TCRdb's table, derived via immunoSEQ multiplex PCR, lists solely in-frame clones and lacks some. V, J and clone size reflect that table, while D and trimming were determined from the DNA. The top ten clones hold 25% to 35% of a sample with roughly 52,000 clones, 89% of them seen once. The germline V gene has CDR1 MNHEY and CDR2 SVGAGI. The V segment lost 0 bases and the J segment 5 bases; nucleotides outside the gene matches: 4. The CDR3 covers 14 residues. The V call is TRBV6-5, the J call TRBJ2-7; TRBD1 matches 7 bases. This TCR came from a woman older than 75 with acute or convalescent COVID-19. The specimen was peripheral blood. CDR3 in DNA: TGTGCCAGCAGTTACTCGAGAGGGGGCCACGAGCAGTACTTC. Translating gives CASSYSRGGHEQYF.